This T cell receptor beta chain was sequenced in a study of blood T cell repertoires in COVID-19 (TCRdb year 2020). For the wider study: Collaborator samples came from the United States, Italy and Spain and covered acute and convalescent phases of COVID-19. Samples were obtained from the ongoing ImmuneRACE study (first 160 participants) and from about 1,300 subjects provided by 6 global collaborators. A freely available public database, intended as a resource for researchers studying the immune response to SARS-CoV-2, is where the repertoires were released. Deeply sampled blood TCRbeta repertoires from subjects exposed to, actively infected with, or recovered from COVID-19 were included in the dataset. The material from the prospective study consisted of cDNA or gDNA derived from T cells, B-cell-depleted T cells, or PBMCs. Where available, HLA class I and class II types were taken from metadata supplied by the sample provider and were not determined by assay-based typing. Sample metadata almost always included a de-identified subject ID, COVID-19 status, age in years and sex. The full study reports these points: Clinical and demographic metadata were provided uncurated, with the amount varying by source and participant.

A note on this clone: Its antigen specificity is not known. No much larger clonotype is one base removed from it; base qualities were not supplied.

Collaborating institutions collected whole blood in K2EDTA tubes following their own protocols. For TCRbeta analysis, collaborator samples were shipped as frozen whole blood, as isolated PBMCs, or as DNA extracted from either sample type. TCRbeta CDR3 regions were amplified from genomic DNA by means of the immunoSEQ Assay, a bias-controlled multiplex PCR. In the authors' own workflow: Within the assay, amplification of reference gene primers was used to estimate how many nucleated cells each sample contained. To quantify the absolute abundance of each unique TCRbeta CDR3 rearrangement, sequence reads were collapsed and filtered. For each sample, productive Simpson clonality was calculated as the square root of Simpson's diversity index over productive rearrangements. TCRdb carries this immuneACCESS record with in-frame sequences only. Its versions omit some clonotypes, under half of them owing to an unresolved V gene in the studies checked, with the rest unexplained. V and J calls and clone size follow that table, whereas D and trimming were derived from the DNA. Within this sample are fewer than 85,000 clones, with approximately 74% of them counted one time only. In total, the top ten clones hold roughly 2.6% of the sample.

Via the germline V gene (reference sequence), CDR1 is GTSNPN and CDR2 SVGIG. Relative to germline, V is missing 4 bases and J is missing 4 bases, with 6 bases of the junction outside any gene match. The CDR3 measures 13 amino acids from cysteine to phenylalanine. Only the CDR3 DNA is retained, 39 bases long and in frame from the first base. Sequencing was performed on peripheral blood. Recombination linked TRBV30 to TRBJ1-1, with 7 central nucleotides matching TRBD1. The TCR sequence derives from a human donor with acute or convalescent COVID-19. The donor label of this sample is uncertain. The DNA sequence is TGTGCCTGGAAGGGACAGCTCCGCACTGAAGCTTTCTTT. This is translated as CAWKGQLRTEAFF.